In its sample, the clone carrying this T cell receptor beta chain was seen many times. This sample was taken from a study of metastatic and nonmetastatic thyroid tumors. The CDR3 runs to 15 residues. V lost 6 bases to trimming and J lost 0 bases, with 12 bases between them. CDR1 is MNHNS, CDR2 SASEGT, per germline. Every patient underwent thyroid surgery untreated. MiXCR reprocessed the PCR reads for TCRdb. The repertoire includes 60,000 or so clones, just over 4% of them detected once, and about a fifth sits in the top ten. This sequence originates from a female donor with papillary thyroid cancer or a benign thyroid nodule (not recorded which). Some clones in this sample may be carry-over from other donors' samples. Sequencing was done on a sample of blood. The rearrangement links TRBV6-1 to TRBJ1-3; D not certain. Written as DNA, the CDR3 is TGTGCCAGCAGGCGGACGGTTTTCTCTGGAAACACCATATATTTT. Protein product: CASRRTVFSGNTIYF.